This T cell receptor (beta chain) was recovered during a study of CD8 T cells in Susac syndrome (dated by TCRdb to the late 2010s). About the study as a whole: Of the Susac syndrome patients who were sequenced, over five had clinically active disease and eight were in clinical remission. At the time of blood withdrawal, Susac syndrome patients were either therapy-naive, taking corticosteroids (with some also receiving IVIg), or on IVIg alone. Whether CD8+ T cell activation and differentiation in Susac syndrome was antigen driven was tested using repertoire sequencing.

Peripheral blood CD8+ and CD4+ T cells from healthy donors, Susac syndrome patients and multiple sclerosis patients were profiled by high-throughput TCR beta sequencing. The Susac syndrome patients fulfilled recently defined diagnostic criteria for either definite or probable disease. Bulk CD8+ and CD4+ T cells were purified by magnetic negative isolation, while CD8+ TEMRA cells were enriched using FACS. Blood was collected in EDTA tubes and processed within 24 hours, with PBMCs isolated through density gradient centrifugation. PBMCs intended for TCR sequencing were frozen in liquid nitrogen and were later thawed in a 37 degrees C water bath. The sorted or isolated CD4+, CD8+ and CD8+ TEMRA cells reached a purity of at least 90%. General findings and caveats noted by the study authors: In the CD4+ T cell repertoire of Susac syndrome patients, clonal expansion was not detected. The TCR sequencing and HLA analysis was acknowledged to have included a relatively small number of individuals.

RNA was extracted with the RNeasy kit and roughly 0.5 to 1 ug was reverse transcribed using random hexamers. TCR beta CDR3 regions were amplified with the immunoSEQ multiplex PCR assay covering 54 Vbeta and 13 Jbeta segments. PCR amplification bias was corrected using a synthetic template baseline for primer optimization and computational correction. The original methods were these. Reads were annotated to V, D and J genes according to IMGT and were analyzed with immunoSEQ Analyzer, with only productive sequences retained. Clonality was calculated as one minus the Shannon entropy normalized by log2 of the number of productive unique sequences. For each patient and control, public and private clones were evaluated within the 100 most prevalent clones. Clones were defined as Susac-specific if absent from the healthy and MS cohorts, from around 1,000 published viral clones and from other ImmuneACCESS disease sequences. TCRdb ran its own pipeline on the public reads, namely fastp trimming at Q25 and MiXCR clone calling, and kept in-frame beta chains. Each entry is one CDR3 protein sequence, shown with its most common DNA and genes. None of the V and J calls come from the authors' own analysis; TCRdb made them. The sample includes over 140,000 distinct CDR3 sequences, with roughly 94% observed a single time. The ten largest make up approximately 0.13% of the sample.

Worth noting for this clonotype: Its antigen has not been determined. Per-nucleotide qualities are absent, and no much larger clonotype sits a single base away.

The germline V gene gives CDR1 as SGHTA and CDR2 as FQGTGA. The CDR3 contains 15 residues, cysteine and phenylalanine counted. Only the CDR3 region is kept as DNA, spanning 45 bases read in frame from base 1. At the junction V is shortened by 2 bases and J by 4 bases, with 15 bases in between. The chain uses TRBV7-3 and TRBJ2-7, with TRBD2 tentatively as D gene (7 bases match). This clonotype originated in a human donor with Susac syndrome. The sequencing sample was made of CD4+ T cells from PBMCs. The sequenced DNA is TGTGCCAGCAGCTTATATGGGGGGGACAAGTACGAGCAGTACTTC. It codes for CASSLYGGDKYEQYF.